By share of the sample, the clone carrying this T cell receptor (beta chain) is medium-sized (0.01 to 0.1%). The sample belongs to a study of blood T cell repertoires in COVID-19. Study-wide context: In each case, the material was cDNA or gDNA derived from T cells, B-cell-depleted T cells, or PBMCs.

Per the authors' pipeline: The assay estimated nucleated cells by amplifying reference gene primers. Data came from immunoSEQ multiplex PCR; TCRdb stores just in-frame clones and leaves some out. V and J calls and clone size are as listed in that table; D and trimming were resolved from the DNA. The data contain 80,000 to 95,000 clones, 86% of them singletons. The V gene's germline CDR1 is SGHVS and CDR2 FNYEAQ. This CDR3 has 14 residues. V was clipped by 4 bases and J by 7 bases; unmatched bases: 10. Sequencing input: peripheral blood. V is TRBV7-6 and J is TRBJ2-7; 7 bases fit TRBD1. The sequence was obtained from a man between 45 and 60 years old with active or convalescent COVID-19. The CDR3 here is CASSSRQGLREQYF. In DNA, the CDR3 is TGTGCCAGCAGCTCGAGACAGGGCCTCAGGGAGCAGTACTTC.